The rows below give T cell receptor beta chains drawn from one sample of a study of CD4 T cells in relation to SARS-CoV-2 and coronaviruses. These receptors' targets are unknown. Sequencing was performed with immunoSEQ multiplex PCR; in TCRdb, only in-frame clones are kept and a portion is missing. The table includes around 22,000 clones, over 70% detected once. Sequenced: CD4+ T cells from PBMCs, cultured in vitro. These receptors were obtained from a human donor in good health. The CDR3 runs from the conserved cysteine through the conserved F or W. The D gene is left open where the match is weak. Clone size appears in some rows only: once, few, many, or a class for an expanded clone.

CASSGTSGLYEQYF TGCGCCAGCAGCGGTACTAGCGGGCTCTACGAGCAGTACTTC TRBD2 . TRBJ2-7 14 TRBV5-1
CAWSEGYEGSPLHF TGTGCCTGGAGTGAAGGGTATGAAGGTTCACCCCTCCACTTT . . TRBJ1-6 14 TRBV30
CASSLAGRISGANVLTF TGCGCCAGCAGCTTGGCGGGACGGATCTCTGGGGCCAACGTCCTGACTTTC . . TRBJ2-6 17 TRBV5-1
CASSLHRDSINEKLFF TGTGCCAGCAGCCTACACCGGGACAGTATCAATGAAAAACTGTTTTTT TRBD1 . TRBJ1-4 16 TRBV3-1/TRBV3-2
CASSQDRGVPYNEQFF TGCGCCAGCAGCCAAGATCGGGGGGTTCCCTACAATGAGCAGTTCTTC TRBD2 . TRBJ2-1 16 TRBV4-1
CASSPRTEYQETQYF TGTGCCAGCAGCCCCCGGACAGAGTACCAAGAGACCCAGTACTTC . . TRBJ2-5 15 TRBV11-2
CASSWRPATDTQYF TGTGCCAGCAGCTGGCGCCCGGCCACAGATACGCAGTATTTT . . TRBJ2-3 14 TRBV7-2
CASKEGASYEQYF TGTGCCAGCAAAGAGGGAGCTTCCTACGAGCAGTACTTC . . TRBJ2-7 13 TRBV6-5
CASSPRRTTDTQYF TGTGCCAGCAGCCCCCGGAGAACCACAGATACGCAGTATTTT . once TRBJ2-3 14 TRBV7-3
CASSEAGDYGYTF TGTGCCAGCAGTGAAGCAGGTGACTATGGCTACACCTTC . few TRBJ1-2 13 TRBV2
CASSFGGKNIQYF TGTGCCAGCAGTTTCGGCGGAAAAAACATTCAGTACTTC . . TRBJ2-4 13 TRBV12-3/TRBV12-4
CASGYSGNTIYF TGTGCCAGCGGGTACTCTGGAAACACCATATATTTT . once TRBJ1-3 12 TRBV6-5
CASSFHPDGQAYEQYF TGTGCCAGCAGCTTCCACCCGGACGGACAGGCCTACGAGCAGTACTTC TRBD1 . TRBJ2-7 16 TRBV7-8
CASSLKRELVNEQFF TGTGCCAGCAGCTTGAAGCGGGAGCTTGTCAATGAGCAGTTCTTC TRBD2 . TRBJ2-1 15 TRBV11-1
CASSLRGSYEQYF TGTGCCAGCAGCTTAAGGGGGAGTTACGAGCAGTACTTC . . TRBJ2-7 13 TRBV13
CASGPGTANEKLFF TGTGCTAGTGGCCCAGGGACAGCTAATGAAAAACTGTTTTTT TRBD1 . TRBJ1-4 14 TRBV12-5
CASSQTRRAFF TGTGCCAGCAGCCAGACGCGGAGGGCTTTCTTT . few TRBJ1-1 11 TRBV14
CASSLDPVGSGNTIYF TGTGCCAGCAGCTTAGATCCGGTGGGGTCTGGAAACACCATATATTTT . . TRBJ1-3 16 TRBV7-8
CASSSGTGGYNEQFF TGTGCCAGCAGCTCCGGGACAGGGGGCTACAATGAGCAGTTCTTC TRBD1 . TRBJ2-1 15 TRBV7-2
CASSSGLASEQFF TGCGCCAGCAGCTCCGGACTAGCCAGTGAGCAGTTCTTC TRBD2 . TRBJ2-1 13 TRBV5-1
CASGTDTQYF TGTGCCAGTGGGACAGATACGCAGTATTTT . . TRBJ2-3 10 TRBV19
CASSYHRDRVSRNTIYF TGTGCCAGCAGTTACCATCGGGACAGGGTGTCTCGAAACACCATATATTTT TRBD1 . TRBJ1-3 17 TRBV6-2/TRBV6-3
CSETGQGQETQYF TGCAGCGAAACCGGACAGGGACAAGAGACCCAGTACTTC TRBD1 . TRBJ2-5 13 TRBV29-1
CASSQQPRGDTEAFF TGTGCCAGCAGCCAACAACCCAGGGGAGACACTGAAGCTTTCTTT . once TRBJ1-1 15 TRBV3-1/TRBV3-2
CASSGDRNIQYF TGTGCCAGCAGCGGGGACCGGAACATTCAGTACTTC . . TRBJ2-4 12 TRBV2
CASSRAPTETQYF TGTGCCAGCAGTCGGGCGCCCACAGAGACCCAGTACTTC . . TRBJ2-5 13 TRBV6-6
CARPPGGSASYNEQFF TGCGCCCGACCTCCTGGCGGGAGCGCCTCCTACAATGAGCAGTTCTTC TRBD2 . TRBJ2-1 16 TRBV5-1
CASSAPKDTQYF TGTGCCAGCAGCGCCCCCAAGGATACGCAGTATTTT . . TRBJ2-3 12 TRBV28
CASSLAPNSNQPQHF TGTGCCAGCAGCTTGGCCCCAAATAGCAATCAGCCCCAGCATTTT . . TRBJ1-5 15 TRBV5-6
CASSLNGYEQYF TGTGCCAGCAGCTTAAATGGCTACGAGCAGTACTTC . few TRBJ2-7 12 TRBV11-3
CASSNRDRNTDTQYF TGCGCCAGCAGCAACCGGGACCGAAACACAGATACGCAGTATTTT . once TRBJ2-3 15 TRBV5-1
CASSPGLAGETQYF TGTGCCAGCAGCCCAGGACTAGCGGGAGAGACCCAGTACTTC TRBD2 . TRBJ2-5 14 TRBV7-7
CASSLRDLWETQYF TGCGCCAGCAGCTTGCGGGACCTCTGGGAGACCCAGTACTTC . . TRBJ2-5 14 TRBV5-1
CASSLVYSEAKNIQYF TGCGCCAGCAGCTTGGTTTACTCCGAAGCCAAAAACATTCAGTACTTC . . TRBJ2-4 16 TRBV5-1
CASSRRAVTYTDTQYF TGTGCCAGTAGTAGAAGAGCTGTGACCTACACAGATACGCAGTATTTT . . TRBJ2-3 16 TRBV19
CAWSLSPGHDSYEQYF TGTGCCTGGAGTTTAAGTCCGGGTCACGACTCCTACGAGCAGTACTTC . . TRBJ2-7 16 TRBV30
CASSLGEETEAFF TGTGCCAGCAGCTTAGGGGAAGAAACTGAAGCTTTCTTT . once TRBJ1-1 13 TRBV11-3
CASSQVNRGPMNTEAFF TGCGCCAGCAGCCAAGTTAACAGGGGCCCTATGAACACTGAAGCTTTCTTT TRBD1 . TRBJ1-1 17 TRBV4-1
CASSSLERRSSYNEQFF TGTGCCAGCAGTTCTTTGGAAAGGCGGAGCTCCTACAATGAGCAGTTCTTC . . TRBJ2-1 17 TRBV28
CASSLEVNEKLFF TGTGCCAGCAGTTTGGAGGTTAATGAAAAACTGTTTTTT . . TRBJ1-4 13 TRBV28
CASSGTGQETQYF TGCGCCAGCAGTGGGACAGGCCAAGAGACCCAGTACTTC TRBD1 . TRBJ2-5 13 TRBV5-1
CASRSRVGSAQYF TGTGCCAGCAGGTCCCGAGTAGGCTCGGCGCAGTATTTT . once TRBJ2-3 13 TRBV2
CASSPRTSGSGAYNEQFF TGTGCCAGCAGTCCGAGGACTAGCGGGAGCGGTGCCTACAATGAGCAGTTCTTC TRBD2 . TRBJ2-1 18 TRBV2
CASSDPDISYTEAFF TGTGCCAGCAGTGACCCAGACATTTCGTACACTGAAGCTTTCTTT . once TRBJ1-1 15 TRBV2
CASSLEDYEQYF TGTGCCAGCAGCTTGGAGGACTACGAGCAGTACTTC . . TRBJ2-7 12 TRBV7-9
CASSLSGTSSGANVLTF TGCGCCAGCAGCTTATCCGGGACATCATCCGGGGCCAACGTCCTGACTTTC . . TRBJ2-6 17 TRBV5-1
CASSPRTFHSYEQYF TGCGCCAGCAGCCCGAGGACATTTCATTCCTACGAGCAGTACTTC . . TRBJ2-7 15 TRBV5-1
CASSPGQNTEAFF TGTGCCAGCTCACCAGGGCAGAACACTGAAGCTTTCTTT . . TRBJ1-1 13 TRBV18
CASGPIRTGGPNTTYEQYF TGTGCTAGTGGTCCCATCCGGACAGGGGGGCCTAACACAACCTACGAGCAGTACTTC TRBD1 . TRBJ2-7 19 TRBV12-5
CASSPEGYSGNTIYF TGCGCCAGCAGCCCAGAAGGGTACTCTGGAAACACCATATATTTT . few TRBJ1-3 15 TRBV5-1
CASSVSPAHNSPLHF TGCGCCAGCAGTGTCTCGCCAGCACATAATTCACCCCTCCACTTT . once TRBJ1-6 15 TRBV5-1
CASSLVIGEQFF TGTGCCAGCAGCTTGGTAATCGGTGAGCAGTTCTTC . few TRBJ2-1 12 TRBV5-4
CARVAWWGLSQYF TGTGCCAGAGTAGCGTGGTGGGGCCTGTCCCAGTACTTC . . TRBJ2-5 13 TRBV19
CASKSEQGPYEQYF TGTGCCAGCAAAAGCGAACAGGGGCCTTACGAGCAGTACTTC TRBD1 . TRBJ2-7 14 TRBV2
CATSRDPRGLSNQPQHF TGTGCCACCAGCAGAGACCCCCGCGGGCTTAGCAATCAGCCCCAGCATTTT . . TRBJ1-5 17 TRBV15
CASSPRQGVNTEAFF TGCGCCAGCAGCCCGAGACAAGGGGTGAACACTGAAGCTTTCTTT . . TRBJ1-1 15 TRBV4-1
CASSYSRGRGYEQYF TGTGCCAGCAGTTACTCTCGCGGGAGAGGGTACGAGCAGTACTTC TRBD2 . TRBJ2-7 15 TRBV6-5
CASSMYNGGTQYF TGTGCCAGCAGCATGTATAACGGGGGTACGCAGTATTTT . . TRBJ2-3 13 TRBV7-2
CASSARSGANVLTF TGTGCCAGCAGCGCTCGCTCTGGGGCCAACGTCCTGACTTTC . once TRBJ2-6 14 TRBV11-2
CASRGHPSSYNEQFF TGTGCCAGCAGGGGACACCCTAGCTCCTACAATGAGCAGTTCTTC . . TRBJ2-1 15 TRBV2